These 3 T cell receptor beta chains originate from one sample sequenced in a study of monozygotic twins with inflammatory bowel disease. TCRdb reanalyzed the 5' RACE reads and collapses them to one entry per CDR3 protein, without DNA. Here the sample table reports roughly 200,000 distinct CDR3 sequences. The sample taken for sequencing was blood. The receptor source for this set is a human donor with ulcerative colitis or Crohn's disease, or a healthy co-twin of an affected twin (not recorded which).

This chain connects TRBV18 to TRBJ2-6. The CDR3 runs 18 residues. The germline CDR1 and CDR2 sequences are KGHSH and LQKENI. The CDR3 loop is CASSLTGTIVSGANVLTF. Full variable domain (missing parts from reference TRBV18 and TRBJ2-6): NAGVMQNPRHLVRRRGQEARLRCSPMKGHSHVYWYRQLPEEGLKFMVYLQKENIIDESGMPKERFSAEFPKEGPSILRIQQVVRGDSAAYFCASSLTGTIVSGANVLTFGAGSRLTVL.

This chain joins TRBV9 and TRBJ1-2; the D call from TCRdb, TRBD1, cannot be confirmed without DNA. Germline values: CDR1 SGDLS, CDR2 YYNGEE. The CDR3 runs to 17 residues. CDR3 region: CASSLSRDSLSNYGYTF. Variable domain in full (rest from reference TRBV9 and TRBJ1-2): DSGVTQTPKHLITATGQRVTLRCSPRSGDLSVYWYQQSLDQGLQFLIQYYNGEERAKGNILERFSAQQFPDLHSELNLSSLELGDSALYFCASSLSRDSLSNYGYTFGSGTRLTVV.

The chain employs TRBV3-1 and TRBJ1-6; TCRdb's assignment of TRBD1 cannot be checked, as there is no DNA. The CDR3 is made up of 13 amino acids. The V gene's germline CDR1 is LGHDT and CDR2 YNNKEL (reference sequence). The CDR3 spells CASSQTDSSPLHF.